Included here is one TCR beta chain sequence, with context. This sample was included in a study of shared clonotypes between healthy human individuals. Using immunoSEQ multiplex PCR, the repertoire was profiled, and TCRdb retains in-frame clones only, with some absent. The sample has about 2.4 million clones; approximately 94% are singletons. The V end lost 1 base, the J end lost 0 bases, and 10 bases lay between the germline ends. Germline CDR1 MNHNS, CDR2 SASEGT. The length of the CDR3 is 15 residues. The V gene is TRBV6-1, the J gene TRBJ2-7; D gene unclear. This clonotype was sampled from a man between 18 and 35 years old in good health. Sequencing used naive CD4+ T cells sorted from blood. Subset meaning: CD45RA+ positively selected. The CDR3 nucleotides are TGTGCCAGCAGTGAAGGGTCAGGCAACTCCTACGAGCAGTACTTC. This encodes CASSEGSGNSYEQYF.